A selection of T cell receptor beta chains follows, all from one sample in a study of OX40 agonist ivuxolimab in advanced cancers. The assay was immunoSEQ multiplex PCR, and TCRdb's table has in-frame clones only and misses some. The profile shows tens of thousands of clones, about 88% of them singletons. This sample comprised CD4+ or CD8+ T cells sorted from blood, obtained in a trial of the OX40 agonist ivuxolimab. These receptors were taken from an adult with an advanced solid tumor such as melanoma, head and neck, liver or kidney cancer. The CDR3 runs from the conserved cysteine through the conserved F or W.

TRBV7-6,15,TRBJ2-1,CASSRTSGDNNEQFF
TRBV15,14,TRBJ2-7,CATSSLRGPYEQYF
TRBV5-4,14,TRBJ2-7,CASSLSGSSYEQYF
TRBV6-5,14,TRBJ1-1,CASSYRTGNTEAFF
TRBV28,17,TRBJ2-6,CASTRDRYFSGANVLTF
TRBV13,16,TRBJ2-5,CASSSQGTARQETQYF
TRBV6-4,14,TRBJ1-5,CASRGGGGNQPQHF
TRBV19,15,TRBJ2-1,CASSIQPEAFNEQFF
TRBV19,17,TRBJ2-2,CASSIFDPTGDTGELFF
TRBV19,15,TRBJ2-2,CASSSFFGNPGELFF
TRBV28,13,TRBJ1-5,CASTQGSAQPQHF
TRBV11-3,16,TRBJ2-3,CASSQRTGPSTDTQYF
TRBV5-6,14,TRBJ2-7,CASSLGYVGYEQYF
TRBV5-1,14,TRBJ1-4,CASRGTGDREKLFF
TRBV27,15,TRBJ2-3,CASSSPRWSTDTQYF
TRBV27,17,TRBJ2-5,CASSPGRLAASQETQYF
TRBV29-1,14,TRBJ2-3,CSAGSRGGTDTQYF
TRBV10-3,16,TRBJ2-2,CAISALRDVNTGELFF
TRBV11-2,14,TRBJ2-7,CASSLSGASAEQYF
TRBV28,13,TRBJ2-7,CASSRQGLGEQYF
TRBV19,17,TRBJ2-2,CASSLPQGGTNTGELFF
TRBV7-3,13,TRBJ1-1,CASSLGMGTEAFF
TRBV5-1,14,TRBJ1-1,CASSLSGPGLEAFF
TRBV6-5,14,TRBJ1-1,CASSYSSEAREAFF
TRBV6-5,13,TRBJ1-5,CASSGSSGQPQHF
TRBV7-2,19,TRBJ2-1,CASSLAPFEGEHSYNEQFF
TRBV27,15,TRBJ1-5,CASKTGIYSNQPQHF
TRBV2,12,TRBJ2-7,CASRPPSYEQYF
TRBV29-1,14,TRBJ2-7,CSVSTGTDLYEQYF
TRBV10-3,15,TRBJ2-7,CAISDSGTLIYEQYF
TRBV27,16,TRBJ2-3,CASSLIAGARADTQYF
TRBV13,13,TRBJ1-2,CASSLGASYGYTF
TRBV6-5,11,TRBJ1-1,CASSENGKAFF
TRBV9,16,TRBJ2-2,CASSADGGGDTGELFF
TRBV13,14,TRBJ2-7,CASSFSGTTYEQYF
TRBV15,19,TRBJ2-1,CATSRGGTSGSSSYNEQFF
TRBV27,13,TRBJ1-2,CASSLGPTGGYTF
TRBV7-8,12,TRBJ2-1,CASSFWGKEQFF
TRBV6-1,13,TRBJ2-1,CASSEGLDNEQFF
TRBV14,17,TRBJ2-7,CASSPGLAGGPSYEQYF
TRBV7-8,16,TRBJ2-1,CASSPGTGETSNEQFF
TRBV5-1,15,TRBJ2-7,CASSLGQGAMYEQYF
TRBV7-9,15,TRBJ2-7,CASSNQREGRYEQYF
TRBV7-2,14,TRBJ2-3,CASSPLARRDTQYF
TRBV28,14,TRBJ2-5,CASSPGTYQETQYF
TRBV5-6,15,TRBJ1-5,CASSLAGDSNQPQHF
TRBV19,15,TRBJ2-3,CASSILGRGTDTQYF
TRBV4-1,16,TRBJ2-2,CASSQPWTSGSGELFF
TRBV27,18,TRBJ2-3,CASSLLTNSLGGTDTQYF
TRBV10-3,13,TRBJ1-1,CAISDPENTEAFF
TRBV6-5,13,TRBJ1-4,CASSGGEAEKLFF
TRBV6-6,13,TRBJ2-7,CASSRDRVHEQYF
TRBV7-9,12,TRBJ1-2,CASSLSSYGYTF